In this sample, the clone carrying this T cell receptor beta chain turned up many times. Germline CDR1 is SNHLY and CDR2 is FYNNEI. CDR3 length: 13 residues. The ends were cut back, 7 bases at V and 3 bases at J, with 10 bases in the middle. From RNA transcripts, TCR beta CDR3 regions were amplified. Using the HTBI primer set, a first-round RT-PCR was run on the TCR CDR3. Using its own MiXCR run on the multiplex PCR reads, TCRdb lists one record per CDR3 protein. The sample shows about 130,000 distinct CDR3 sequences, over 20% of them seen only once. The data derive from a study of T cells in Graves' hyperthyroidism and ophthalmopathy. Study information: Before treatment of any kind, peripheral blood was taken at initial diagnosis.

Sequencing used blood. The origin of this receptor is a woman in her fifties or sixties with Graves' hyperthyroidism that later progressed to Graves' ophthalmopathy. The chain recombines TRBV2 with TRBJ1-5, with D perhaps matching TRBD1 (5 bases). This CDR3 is CASNSGINQPQHF. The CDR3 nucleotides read TGTGCCAGCAATTCAGGGATCAATCAGCCCCAGCATTTT.